This T cell receptor (beta chain) was recovered during a study of blood T cell repertoires in COVID-19. Original analysis: Quantification of nucleated cells was approximated via reference gene primer amplification. Sequencing used immunoSEQ multiplex PCR; TCRdb keeps in-frame clones, though not all of them. D and trimming come from the DNA, and the V and J calls and clone size come from that table. Of around 390,000 clones in the sample, 85% to 90% were seen once. Germline V gene lookup returns CDR1 MNHEY and CDR2 SVGAGI. This CDR3 is built from 13 residues. V gave up 0 bases and J gave up 11 bases, with 11 bases separating them. Adults between roughly 18 and 90 years of age took part from approximately 24 US areas. Two negative PCRs, clearance, or symptom resolution had been documented for recovered Cohort 3 donors.

The sequenced sample was PBMCs or T cells enriched from blood (not recorded which). The rearrangement joins TRBV6-5 to TRBJ2-1, with D uncertain. This TCR was sampled from a woman between 45 and 65 years old who had recovered from COVID-19. The CDR3 coding sequence is TGTGCCAGCAGTTACTCGCCCTTGAGTAAGCAGTTCTTC. It translates to CASSYSPLSKQFF.